Below are 26 T cell receptor beta chains sequenced from a single sample in a study of T cells in women clearing cervical HPV infection. Sequencing used immunoSEQ multiplex PCR; TCRdb keeps in-frame clones, though not all of them. The sample spans around 39,000 clones; the ten largest clones claim 6% to 8.5%. What was sequenced was blood buffy coat. These receptors were taken from a woman between 18 and 70 years old with a cervical HPV16 infection that either progressed to CIN3+ or cleared (not recorded which).

Notes on this clone: The read finishes 3 residues shy of the CDR3 end, and the germline J gene is used to complete it. This chain links TRBV7-8 with TRBJ2-7; TRBD2 matches 7 bases. Germline-derived CDR1 and CDR2 are SGHVS and FQNEAQ. Trimming cost V 11 bases and J 3 bases; bases outside gene matches: 7. The CDR3 length is 12 residues. The DNA read from the CDR3 is TGTGCCTGCGCGGGGGAGTACTACGAG. It codes for CACAGEYYE. The full-length CDR3 reads as CACAGEYYEQYF.

Concerning this clone: From the germline J gene comes the end of the CDR3, since the read stops 3 residues before it. The rearrangement links TRBV7-9 to TRBJ2-4; TRBD1 might be the D (6 bases). The CDR3 totals 15 residues. Per the germline V gene, CDR1 is SEHNR and CDR2 is FQNEAQ (reference sequence). Incomplete CDR3 DNA: TGTGCCAGCAGCAAAGGTGGGGGCCCGTTCTATGGT. Translating gives CASSKGGGPFYG. The full CDR3 protein is CASSKGGGPFYGQYF.

With regard to this clone: The read stops 3 residues short of the end of the CDR3; the missing end is completed from the germline J gene. The V gene is TRBV5-6, the J gene TRBJ1-2, with 8 bases identical to TRBD1. The CDR3 spans 15 residues. The V gene's germline CDR1 is SGHDT and CDR2 YYEEEE. The V segment lost 2 bases and the J segment 5 bases; nucleotides outside the gene matches: 8. CDR3 in amino acids: CASSFKDRETYGYTF. The sequenced part of the CDR3 DNA is TGTGCCAGCAGCTTTAAGGACAGGGAGACGTATGGC.

The CDR3 spells CASSADWQETQYF. CDR3 bases read: TGTGCCAGCAGCGCCGATTGGCAAGAGACG. The chain combines TRBV7-2 with TRBJ2-3; no reliable D call. The CDR3 end falls 3 residues outside the read, so it is completed with the germline J gene. From germline, CDR1 is SGHTA and CDR2 FQGNSA. CDR3 length: 13 amino acids.

In the case of this clone: The CDR3 end falls 3 residues outside the read, so it is completed with the germline J gene. The J gene is TRBJ1-1, the V gene TRBV20-1; a possible D gene is TRBD1 (6 bases). From germline, CDR1 is DFQATT and CDR2 SNEGSKA (reference sequence). CDR3 length: 14 residues. CDR3 sequence: CSASETNGGQEAFF. The CDR3 DNA, read in part, is TGCAGTGCTAGTGAGACCAACGGCGGACAGGAA.

In regard to this clone: The read is 3 residues too short to cover the CDR3 end, so that end is filled in from the germline J gene. The rearrangement uses TRBV5-1 and TRBJ2-1; 10 nucleotides align to TRBD1. Looked up from germline, CDR1 is SGHRS and CDR2 is YFSETQ. With 8 bases clipped from V and 6 bases from J, the junction kept 11 bases outside the gene matches. CDR3 length equals 15 residues. CDR3 DNA, as far as it was read: TGCGCCAGTTATCCGGGGGACAGGGGATCCAATGAG. Its translation is CASYPGDRGSNE. The whole CDR3 region reads CASYPGDRGSNEQFF.

Comments on this clone: The sequence runs out 3 residues before the end of the CDR3; the remainder is reconstructed from the germline J gene. The chain uses TRBV20-1 and TRBJ2-1; TRBD1 agrees at 9 bases. This CDR3 is 15 amino acids long. CDR1 and CDR2 (germline): DFQATT, SNEGSKA (reference sequence). V lost 6 bases to trimming and J lost 7 bases; unmatched junction nucleotides: 13. The CDR3 DNA, read in part, is TGCAGTGCGGAGGGCGGACAGGGGTGGGAAAATGAG. Translated, it gives CSAEGGQGWENE. The whole CDR3 protein is CSAEGGQGWENEQFF.

Remarks on this clone: The read stops 3 residues short of the end of the CDR3; the missing end is completed from the germline J gene. This sequence joins TRBV11-2 and TRBJ1-4; no clear D. Trimming took off 5 bases at V and 4 bases at J, with 2 bases between the two ends. The germline CDR1 and CDR2 sequences are SGHAT and FQNNGV. This CDR3 region has 11 residues. The chain's CDR3 is CASSHNEKLFF. CDR3 DNA (partial): TGTGCCAGCAGCCATAATGAAAAA.

Comments on this clone: The sequenced fragment ends 3 residues before the CDR3 boundary, so the rest is inferred from the germline J gene. The chain is built from TRBV5-1 and TRBJ2-4, with a weak D call TRBD1 (5 bases). The CDR3 contains 14 residues. V was cut by 5 bases and J by 4 bases, with 13 bases left in between. The V gene's germline CDR1 is SGHRS and CDR2 YFSETQ. CDR3 region: CASSHRAGKNIQYF. The sequenced CDR3 bases are TGCGCCAGCAGTCACAGAGCAGGGAAAAACATT.

Note on this clone: The CDR3 is cut off 3 residues early in the read; its end comes from the germline J gene. This chain joins TRBV20-1 and TRBJ2-1, with 8 bases that match TRBD2. The CDR3 is 15 residues long. The V segment lost 0 bases and the J segment 7 bases; nucleotides outside the gene matches: 8. Germline assignment: CDR1 DFQATT and CDR2 SNEGSKA (reference sequence). This chain's CDR3 is CSARDDTSGMNEQFF. CDR3 DNA, as far as it was read: TGCAGTGCTAGAGATGACACTAGCGGAATGAATGAG.

Remarks on this clone: Read sequence stops 3 residues before the CDR3 end, and the germline J gene provides the missing end. The J gene is TRBJ2-3, the V gene TRBV10-3; D might be TRBD1 (6 bases). The germline V gene encodes CDR1 ENHRY and CDR2 SYGVKD. This CDR3 contains 14 residues. This chain's CDR3 is CAISGAGARETQYF. The CDR3 bases that were read are TGTGCCATCAGTGGGGCAGGGGCTAGAGAGACG.

Concerning this clone: The read gets to within 3 residues of the CDR3 end, and the germline J gene fills in the rest. The chain links TRBV20-1 to TRBJ2-7; 10 positions match TRBD1. The germline CDR1 and CDR2 sequences are DFQATT and SNEGSKA (reference sequence). This CDR3 is built from 15 residues. V shed 5 bases and J 3 bases; nucleotides not matched to a gene: 10. This CDR3 is CSALLPGQGLYEQYF. The DNA read from the CDR3 is TGCAGTGCTTTACTACCGGGACAGGGGCTCTACGAG.

To note about this clone: The CDR3 end is not reached by the read, which stops 3 residues before it; the germline J gene fills it in. This chain uses TRBV30 with TRBJ1-2, with unresolved D. Trimming shortened V by 0 bases and J by 4 bases, and 9 bases separated the two germline ends. CDR3 length: 13 amino acids. From germline, CDR1 is GTSNPN and CDR2 SVGIG (reference sequence). The sequenced part of the CDR3 DNA is TGTGCCTGGAGTGTAAACAGCTTCTATGGC. As protein: CAWSVNSFYG. From start to end, the CDR3 is CAWSVNSFYGYTF.

Incomplete CDR3 DNA: TGCGCCAGCCGGGACTCCCAAAACCGCGAG. This sequence encodes CASRDSQNRE. The whole CDR3 region reads CASRDSQNREQYF. The chain combines TRBV5-1 with TRBJ2-7; D might be TRBD2 (6 bases). Read sequence stops 3 residues before the CDR3 end, and the germline J gene provides the missing end. CDR3 size: 13 residues. With 7 bases removed from V and 6 bases from J, the gap between germline ends came to 17 bases. CDR1 is SGHRS, CDR2 YFSETQ, per germline. Full variable domain (missing parts from reference TRBV5-1 and TRBJ2-7): KAGVTQTPRYLIKTRGQQVTLSCSPISGHRSVSWYQQTPGQGLQFLFEYFSETQRNKGNFPGRFSGRQFSNSRSEMNVSTLELGDSALYLCASRDSQNREQYFGPGTRLTVT.

For this clone: The read falls 3 residues short of the CDR3 end, and the missing part is taken from the germline J gene. The chain couples TRBV20-1 to TRBJ1-2; TRBD1 agrees at 10 bases. CDR1 is DFQATT and CDR2 is SNEGSKA in the germline V gene (reference sequence). This CDR3 spans 15 amino acids. V shed 3 bases, J shed 6 bases, and the junction held 10 bases outside the gene matches. CDR3 DNA, as far as it was read: TGCAGTGCTAGTATCCCTCCGGACAGGGGGGATGGC. Its translation is CSASIPPDRGDG. The whole CDR3 sequence reads CSASIPPDRGDGYTF.

A remark on this clone: The read finishes 3 residues shy of the CDR3 end, and the germline J gene is used to complete it. V and J are TRBV7-3 and TRBJ2-5, with D possibly being TRBD2 (5 bases). Germline CDR1 is SGHTA and CDR2 is FQGTGA. The CDR3 extends over 15 amino acids. V dropped 6 bases and J dropped 0 bases, with 14 bases sitting between them. CDR3 sequence reads: CASSWGPGYQETQYF. The CDR3 DNA, read in part, is TGTGCCAGCAGTTGGGGTCCGGGGTACCAAGAGACC.

Of note for this clone: The read halts 3 residues ahead of the CDR3 end, with the missing end drawn from the germline J gene. The rearrangement links TRBV7-3 to TRBJ2-1; possibly TRBD1 for D (6 bases). The length of the CDR3 is 15 residues. CDR1 is SGHTA, CDR2 FQGTGA, per germline. The germline V and J ends were trimmed by 5 bases and 3 bases, with 14 bases remaining between them. The CDR3 is CASSPGGGYYNEQFF. CDR3 bases read: TGTGCCAGCAGCCCTGGGGGCGGCTACTACAATGAG.

A note on this clone: The CDR3 end falls 3 residues outside the read, so it is completed with the germline J gene. The J gene is TRBJ1-3, the V gene TRBV19; 10 bases agree with TRBD1. The CDR3 totals 17 residues. Germline CDR1 and CDR2: LNHDA and SQIVND (reference sequence). The ends lost 2 bases at V and 1 base at J; junction bases unmatched: 5. The CDR3 is CASSITGDRGSGNTIYF. The part of the CDR3 DNA that was read is TGTGCCAGTAGTATAACAGGGGACAGGGGATCTGGAAACACC.

Details on this clone: The read terminates 3 residues before the CDR3 end, so the remaining end is supplied by the germline J gene. This chain connects TRBV11-3 to TRBJ1-5, with 7 bases matching TRBD1. This CDR3 is built from 13 residues. Trimming took 5 bases from V and 3 from J; bases not matched to a gene: 1. Germline V lookup: CDR1 SGHNT, CDR2 YENEEA. CDR3 DNA (partial): TGTGCCAGCAGCGGACAGGACAATCAGCCC. Translating it yields CASSGQDNQP. In full, the CDR3 is CASSGQDNQPQHF.

To note about this clone: The CDR3 goes on 3 residues after the read ends, and that part is filled in from the germline J gene. The chain is built from TRBV7-3 and TRBJ2-1, with 14 positions matching TRBD2. After removal of 5 bases from V and 6 bases from J, the junction contained 6 bases not matched to a gene. This CDR3 has 16 residues. Per germline, CDR1 SGHTA and CDR2 FQGTGA. The CDR3 region is CASSPGLAGGSNEQFF. The CDR3 bases that were read are TGTGCCAGCAGCCCCGGACTAGCGGGAGGCTCCAATGAG.

Notes on this clone: The read falls 3 residues short of the CDR3 end, and the missing part is taken from the germline J gene. This rearrangement joins TRBV5-1 to TRBJ2-1, with 9 bases fitting TRBD2. The V gene's germline CDR1 is SGHRS and CDR2 YFSETQ. The CDR3 sequence is 16 residues long. J lost 3 bases, V lost 4 bases, and 8 bases had no gene match. CDR3 DNA, as far as it was read: TGCGCCAGCAGCCGGGGGGCTAGCGGGAACTACAATGAG. It specifies CASSRGASGNYNE. The whole CDR3 sequence is CASSRGASGNYNEQFF.

As concerns this clone: The read terminates 3 residues ahead of where the CDR3 ends, so the germline J gene completes it. This chain links TRBV4-1 with TRBJ1-2, with a tentative D call TRBD1 (5 bases). V lost 1 base and J lost 2, with 14 bases in between. This CDR3 comprises 16 residues. Looked up from germline, CDR1 is MGHRA and CDR2 is YSYEKL. Here the CDR3 reads CASSQVSAGLNYGYTF. CDR3 DNA (partial): TGCGCCAGCAGCCAAGTCTCGGCAGGGCTAAACTATGGC.

Comments on this clone: The read stops 3 residues short of the end of the CDR3; the missing end is completed from the germline J gene. The gene calls are TRBV7-3 and TRBJ2-3, with 8 nucleotides matching TRBD2. Germline CDR1 is SGHTA and CDR2 is FQGTGA. Germline trimming cut 4 bases from V and 5 bases from J; bases unmatched to any gene: 8. There are 15 residues in the CDR3. CDR3 protein: CASSSGGGGEDTQYF. CDR3 DNA, as far as it was read: TGTGCCAGCAGCTCGGGGGGGGGAGGTGAAGATACG.

For this clone: The CDR3 end lies 3 residues beyond the end of the read and is filled in from the germline J gene. The rearrangement joins TRBV10-3 to TRBJ1-1; 8 nucleotides align to TRBD1. The CDR3 is 15 amino acids. The germline gives CDR1 ENHRY, CDR2 SYGVKD. The CDR3: CAISGGRGRSTEAFF. Partial CDR3 DNA: TGTGCCATCAGTGGAGGCAGGGGGCGTTCAACCGAA.

Regarding this clone: At one of its ends the junction is not consistent with the germline gene, which may arise from a read error. The sequence runs out 3 residues before the end of the CDR3; the remainder is reconstructed from the germline J gene. This rearrangement joins TRBV11-2 to TRBJ2-3, with TRBD2 matching over 9 bases. Germline CDR1 and CDR2: SGHAT and FQNNGV. The CDR3 runs 15 residues. This CDR3 is CASSLDRLAAETQYF. The covered CDR3 bases are TGTGCCAGCAGCTTAGATCGACTAGCGGCAGAGACG.

A remark on this clone: The missing CDR3 end, 3 residues past where the read stops, is filled in from the germline J gene. The chain links TRBV28 to TRBJ2-7, with D perhaps matching TRBD1 or TRBD2 (5 bases each). Looked up from germline, CDR1 is MDHEN and CDR2 is SYDVKM. This CDR3 is built from 15 residues. The V end was cut by 6 bases, the J end by 1 base, with 16 bases between. The chain's CDR3 is CASSSVRGNSYEQYF. The sequenced part of the CDR3 DNA is TGTGCCAGCAGCTCCGTGAGGGGTAATTCCTACGAG.